This record covers a single TCR beta chain. Only a few counts were recorded for this clone. The clone's antigen remains unknown. Base qualities are not recorded, but no much larger clone differs from it by a single base. This entry belongs to a study of blood T cell repertoires in COVID-19 (dated by TCRdb to the early 2020s). In the study overall: Samples covering the acute and convalescent phases of COVID-19 were provided by collaborators in the United States, Italy and Spain. The samples were drawn from two sources: the first 160 participants of the ongoing ImmuneRACE study, and 950 to 1,500 subjects contributed by 6 global collaborators. Deeply sampled blood TCRbeta repertoires from subjects exposed to, actively infected with, or recovered from COVID-19 were included in the dataset. The repertoires were released in a freely available public database meant as a resource for research on the immune response to SARS-CoV-2. HLA class I and class II types, where available, came from metadata supplied by the sample provider rather than from assay-based typing. Sample metadata almost always included a de-identified subject ID, COVID-19 status, age in years and sex. The material from the prospective study consisted of cDNA or gDNA derived from T cells, B-cell-depleted T cells, or PBMCs. The full study reports these points: How much clinical and demographic metadata was included differed by source and by participant, and the metadata was provided uncurated.

The V and J ends are trimmed by 6 bases and 5 bases, leaving 16 bases between them. From the cysteine up to the phenylalanine, the CDR3 has a length of 14 residues. CDR3 DNA is the only sequence kept; it has 42 bases, read in frame from the first base. CDR1 MGHRA and CDR2 YSYEKL were looked up in the germline V gene. The immunoSEQ Assay, a bias-controlled multiplex PCR, was used to amplify TCRbeta CDR3 regions from genomic DNA. In the original analysis: The number of nucleated cells in each sample was estimated by amplification of reference gene primers within the assay. Sequence reads were collapsed and filtered to measure the absolute abundance of every unique TCRbeta CDR3 rearrangement. For each sample, productive Simpson clonality was calculated as the square root of Simpson's diversity index across productive rearrangements. TCRdb provides this immuneACCESS table in a form limited to in-frame rearrangements. Some clones are lacking; in checked studies, under half of them reflect an unresolved V gene, and why the rest are absent is not known. For V, J and clone size, that table is used; D and trimming come from the DNA. This sample gives 300,000 to 400,000 clones in total; 80% to 90% of them show up just once. The ten largest account for under 6.5% of the sample.

One collaborating source in Seattle enrolled patients during active infection and followed them longitudinally through the course of disease. Collaborating institutions collected whole blood in K2EDTA tubes following their own protocols. Collaborator samples were shipped for TCRbeta analysis as frozen whole blood, isolated PBMCs, or DNA extracted from either sample type. The chain is assembled from TRBV4-1 and TRBJ1-1; the D gene is possibly TRBD1, with 5 bases matching. The origin of this receptor is a woman between 50 and 59 years old with COVID-19, enrolled during active disease. Source material: peripheral blood. For the CDR3, the sequence is CASSPAGVGTEAFF. The sequence in DNA is TGCGCCAGCAGTCCGGCGGGGGTCGGGACTGAAGCTTTCTTT.